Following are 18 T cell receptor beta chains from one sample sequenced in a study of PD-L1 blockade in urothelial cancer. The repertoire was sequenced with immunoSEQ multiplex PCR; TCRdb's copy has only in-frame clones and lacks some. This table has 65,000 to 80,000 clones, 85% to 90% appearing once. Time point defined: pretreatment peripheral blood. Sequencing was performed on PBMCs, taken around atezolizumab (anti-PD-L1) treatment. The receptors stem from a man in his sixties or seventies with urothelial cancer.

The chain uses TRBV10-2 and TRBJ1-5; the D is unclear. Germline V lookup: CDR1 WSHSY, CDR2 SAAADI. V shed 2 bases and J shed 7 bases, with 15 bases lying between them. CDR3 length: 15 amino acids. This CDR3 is CASSELRPMAQPQHF. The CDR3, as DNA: TGCGCCAGCAGTGAGCTCAGGCCAATGGCCCAGCCCCAGCATTTT.

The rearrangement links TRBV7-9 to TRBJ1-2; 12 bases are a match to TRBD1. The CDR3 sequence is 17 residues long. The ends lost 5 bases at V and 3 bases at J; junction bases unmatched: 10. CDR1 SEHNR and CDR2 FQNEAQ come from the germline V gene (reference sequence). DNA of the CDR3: TGTGCCAGCAGCAAAGGGACAGGGGGCGCGAGCCACTATGGCTACACCTTC. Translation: CASSKGTGGASHYGYTF.

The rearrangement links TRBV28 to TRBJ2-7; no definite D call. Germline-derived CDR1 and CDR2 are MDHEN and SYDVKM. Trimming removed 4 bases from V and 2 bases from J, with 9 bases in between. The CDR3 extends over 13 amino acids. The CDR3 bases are TGTGCCAGCAGTTCACCGGTCCCCTACGAGCAGTACTTC. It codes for CASSSPVPYEQYF.

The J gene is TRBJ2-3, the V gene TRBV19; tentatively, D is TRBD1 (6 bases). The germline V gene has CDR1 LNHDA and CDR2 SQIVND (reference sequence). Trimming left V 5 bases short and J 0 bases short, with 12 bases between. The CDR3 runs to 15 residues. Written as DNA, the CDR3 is TGTGCCAGTAGTCAACAGGGCTCTAGCACAGATACGCAGTATTTT. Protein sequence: CASSQQGSSTDTQYF.

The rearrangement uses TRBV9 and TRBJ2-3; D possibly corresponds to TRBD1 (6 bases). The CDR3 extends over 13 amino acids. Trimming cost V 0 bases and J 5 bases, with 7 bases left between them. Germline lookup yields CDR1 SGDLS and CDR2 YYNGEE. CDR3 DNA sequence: TGTGCCAGCAGCGTAGGGGGGCAAGATACGCAGTATTTT. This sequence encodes CASSVGGQDTQYF.

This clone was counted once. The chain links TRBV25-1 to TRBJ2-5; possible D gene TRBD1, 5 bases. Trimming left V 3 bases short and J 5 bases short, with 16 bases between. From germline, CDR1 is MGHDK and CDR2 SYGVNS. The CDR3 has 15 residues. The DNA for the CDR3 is TGTGCCAGCAGTGATCCCAGGGCCCTCGGGGAGACCCAGTACTTC. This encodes CASSDPRALGETQYF.

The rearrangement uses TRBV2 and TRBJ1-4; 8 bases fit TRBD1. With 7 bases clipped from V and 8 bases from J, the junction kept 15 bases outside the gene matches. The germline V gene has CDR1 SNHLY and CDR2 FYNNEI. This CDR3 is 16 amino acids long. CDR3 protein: CASTRDRGIRREKLFF. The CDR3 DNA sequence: TGTGCCAGCACAAGAGACAGGGGCATCAGAAGAGAAAAACTGTTTTTT.

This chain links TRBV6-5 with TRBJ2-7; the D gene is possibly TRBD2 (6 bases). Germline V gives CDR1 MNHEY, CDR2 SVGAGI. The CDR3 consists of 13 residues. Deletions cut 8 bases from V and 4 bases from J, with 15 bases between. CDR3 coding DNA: TGTGCCAGCCGGTCAGGGCGGGATTACGAGCAGTACTTC. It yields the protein CASRSGRDYEQYF.

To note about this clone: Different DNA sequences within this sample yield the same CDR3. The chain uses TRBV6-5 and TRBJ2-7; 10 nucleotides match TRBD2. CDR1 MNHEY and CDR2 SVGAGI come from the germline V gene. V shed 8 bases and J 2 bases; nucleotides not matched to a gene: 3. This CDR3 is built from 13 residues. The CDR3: CASRLAGAYEQYF. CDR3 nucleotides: TGTGCCAGCCGGCTAGCGGGGGCCTACGAGCAGTACTTC.

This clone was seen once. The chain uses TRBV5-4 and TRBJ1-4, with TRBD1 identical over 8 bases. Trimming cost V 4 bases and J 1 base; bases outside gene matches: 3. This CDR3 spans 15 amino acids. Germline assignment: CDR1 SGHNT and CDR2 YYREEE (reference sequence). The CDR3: CASSRTGGTNEKLFF. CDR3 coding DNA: TGTGCCAGCAGCCGAACAGGGGGAACTAATGAAAAACTGTTTTTT. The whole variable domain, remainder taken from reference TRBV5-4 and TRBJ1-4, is ETGVTQSPTHLIKTRGQQVTLRCSSQSGHNTVSWYQQALGQGPQFIFQYYREEENGRGNFPPRFSGLQFPNYSSELNVNALELDDSALYLCASSRTGGTNEKLFFGSGTQLSVL.

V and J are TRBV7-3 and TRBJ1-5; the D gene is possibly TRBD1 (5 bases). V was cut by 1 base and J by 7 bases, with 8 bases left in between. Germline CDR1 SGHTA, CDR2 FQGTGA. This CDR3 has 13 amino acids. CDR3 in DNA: TGTGCCAGCAGCTTAAGTCAGGGCCAGCCCCAGCATTTT. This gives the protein CASSLSQGQPQHF.

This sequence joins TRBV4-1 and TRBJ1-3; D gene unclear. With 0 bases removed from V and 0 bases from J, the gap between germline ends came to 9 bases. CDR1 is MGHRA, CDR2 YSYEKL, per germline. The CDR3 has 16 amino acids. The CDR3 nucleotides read TGCGCCAGCAGCCAAGATGAGGGATTCTCTGGAAACACCATATATTTT. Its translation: CASSQDEGFSGNTIYF.

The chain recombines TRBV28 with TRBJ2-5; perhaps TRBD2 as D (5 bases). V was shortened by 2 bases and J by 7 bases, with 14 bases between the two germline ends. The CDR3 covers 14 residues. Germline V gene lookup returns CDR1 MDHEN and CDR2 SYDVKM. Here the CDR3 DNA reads TGTGCCAGCAGTTTAGACATTTGGGCGGGGACCCAGTACTTC. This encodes CASSLDIWAGTQYF.

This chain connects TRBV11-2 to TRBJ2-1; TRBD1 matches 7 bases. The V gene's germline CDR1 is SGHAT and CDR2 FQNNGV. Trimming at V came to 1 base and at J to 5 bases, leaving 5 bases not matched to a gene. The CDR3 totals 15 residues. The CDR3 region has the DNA TGTGCCAGCAGCTTAGTGGGACAGATTCACAATGAGCAGTTCTTC. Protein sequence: CASSLVGQIHNEQFF.

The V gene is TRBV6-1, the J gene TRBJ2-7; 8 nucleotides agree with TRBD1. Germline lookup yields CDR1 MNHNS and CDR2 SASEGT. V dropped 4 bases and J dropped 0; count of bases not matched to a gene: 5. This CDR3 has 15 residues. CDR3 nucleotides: TGTGCCAGCAGTGGAGTTGGGACAGGCTCCTACGAGCAGTACTTC. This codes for CASSGVGTGSYEQYF.

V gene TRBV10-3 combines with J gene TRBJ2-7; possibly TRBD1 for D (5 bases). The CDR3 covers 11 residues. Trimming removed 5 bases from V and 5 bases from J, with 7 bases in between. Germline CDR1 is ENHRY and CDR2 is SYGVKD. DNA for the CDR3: TGTGCCATCAGTTCAGGGAACGAGCAGTACTTC. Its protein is CAISSGNEQYF.

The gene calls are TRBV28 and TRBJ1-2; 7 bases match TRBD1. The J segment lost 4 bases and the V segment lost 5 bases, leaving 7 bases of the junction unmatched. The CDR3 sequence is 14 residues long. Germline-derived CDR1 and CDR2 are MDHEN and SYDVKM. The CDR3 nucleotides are TGTGCCAGCAGTAGGCAACAGGGGACCTATGGCTACACCTTC. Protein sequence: CASSRQQGTYGYTF.

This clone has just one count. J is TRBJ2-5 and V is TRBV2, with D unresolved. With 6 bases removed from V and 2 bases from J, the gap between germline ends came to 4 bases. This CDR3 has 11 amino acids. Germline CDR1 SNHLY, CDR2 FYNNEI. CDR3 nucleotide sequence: TGTGCCAGCAGGGAGCAAGAGACCCAGTACTTC. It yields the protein CASREQETQYF.